The 29 T cell receptor beta chains listed next were all sequenced from one sample in a study of T cells in Graves' hyperthyroidism and ophthalmopathy. Amplification targeted TCR beta CDR3 regions from RNA transcripts. The study used the HTBI primer set for a first-round RT-PCR of the TCR CDR3. Each CDR3 protein is one row after TCRdb ran MiXCR on the multiplex PCR reads. The data show around 290,000 distinct CDR3 sequences, about an eighth seen once. The sequencing sample was made of blood. These receptors all come from a woman aged 30 to 39 with Graves' hyperthyroidism that later progressed to Graves' ophthalmopathy.

This clonotype appeared many times. This chain's CDR3 is CASSLNGRVSEQYF. DNA of the CDR3: TGTGCCAGCAGCTTAAATGGGAGAGTATCCGAGCAGTACTTC. J is TRBJ2-7 and V is TRBV7-3; D possibly corresponds to TRBD2 (5 bases). The ends were cut back, 1 base at V and 6 bases at J, with 13 bases in the middle. The germline gives CDR1 SGHTA, CDR2 FQGTGA. The CDR3 runs to 14 residues.

This clonotype was observed at least ten times. V is TRBV6-2 or TRBV6-3 and J is TRBJ2-1; no clear D. The CDR3 length is 14 residues. Germline-derived CDR1 and CDR2 are MNHEY and SVGEGT. V was cut by 4 bases and J by 0 bases, with 7 bases left in between. CDR3: CASSLVSSYNEQFF. DNA for the CDR3: TGTGCCAGCAGTTTGGTGAGCTCCTACAATGAGCAGTTCTTC.

This clonotype was recorded many times. The chain has TRBV10-1 and TRBJ2-7; D is unresolved. The germline CDR1 and CDR2 sequences are WNHNN and SYGVQD (reference sequence). The CDR3 covers 16 residues. V was pared by 0 bases and J by 4 bases, with 16 bases between. The CDR3 loop is CASSESAFFIPYEQYF. The CDR3 DNA is TGCGCCAGCAGTGAGTCTGCCTTCTTCATTCCTTACGAGCAGTACTTC.

This clonotype was picked up many times. The chain links TRBV7-2 to TRBJ2-6; possibly TRBD1 or TRBD2 for D (5 bases each). This CDR3 has 15 residues. Germline V CDR1 and CDR2: SGHTA, FQGNSA. V gave up 5 bases and J gave up 10 bases, with 18 bases separating them. The CDR3 loop reads CASSPSGQGGNVLTF. The CDR3 region has the DNA TGTGCCAGCAGCCCTTCGGGGCAGGGTGGGAACGTCCTGACTTTC.

Judged by abundance, this clonotype is medium-sized. The chain uses TRBV3-1 and TRBJ2-1, with D possibly TRBD2 on 6 matching bases. CDR1 is LGHDT, CDR2 YNNKEL, per germline (reference sequence). CDR3 length equals 14 residues. V lost 7 bases and J 8 bases, leaving 18 bases between the germline ends. CDR3 nucleotide sequence: TGTGCCAGCACCCCGCGGACTACAATCGATGAGCAGTTCTTC. The encoded protein is CASTPRTTIDEQFF.

This clonotype was recorded a few times. This chain uses TRBV19 with TRBJ2-2, with D unresolved. Germline values: CDR1 LNHDA, CDR2 SQIVND (reference sequence). Trimming took off 4 bases at V and 8 bases at J, with 17 bases between the two ends. The CDR3 is made up of 15 amino acids. The DNA of the CDR3 is TGTGCCAGTAGTAACCTCGGCCAACCAAGAGGGGAGCTGTTTTTT. It is translated as CASSNLGQPRGELFF.

This clonotype was seen at least ten times. This CDR3 reads CASTINTEAFF. The DNA for the CDR3 is TGTGCCAGCACCATCAACACTGAAGCTTTCTTT. The chain is built from TRBV28 and TRBJ1-1; D is uncertain. Germline CDR1 reads MDHEN; CDR2 reads SYDVKM. The V and J ends lost 7 bases and 2 bases respectively, with 5 bases between them. There are 11 residues in the CDR3.

The sample holds one count of this clonotype. This chain links TRBV19 with TRBJ1-3, with D possibly being TRBD1 (5 bases). The CDR3 is made up of 15 amino acids. Germline V lookup: CDR1 LNHDA, CDR2 SQIVND (reference sequence). Trimming removed 7 bases from V and 1 base from J, with 14 bases in between. This CDR3 reads CASTWDGGSGNTIYF. The CDR3, as DNA: TGTGCCAGTACTTGGGACGGCGGATCTGGAAACACCATATATTTT. The full variable domain, completed using reference TRBV19 and TRBJ1-3, is DGGITQSPKYLFRKEGQNVTLSCEQNLNHDAMYWYRQDPGQGLRLIYYSQIVNDFQKGDIAEGYSVSREKKESFPLTVTSAQKNPTAFYLCASTWDGGSGNTIYFGEGSWLTVV.

A single count supports this clonotype. The chain combines TRBV18 with TRBJ1-5; D is perhaps TRBD1 (5 bases). This CDR3 is 15 amino acids long. Trimming took off 3 bases at V and 1 base at J, with 10 bases between the two ends. Per the germline V gene, CDR1 is KGHSH and CDR2 is LQKENI. CDR3 nucleotides: TGTGCCAGCTCACCGGCAGGGTTCAGCAATCAGCCCCAGCATTTT. Its protein product is CASSPAGFSNQPQHF.

This clonotype was recorded many times. The rearrangement uses TRBV6-2 or TRBV6-3 and TRBJ2-4; 12 positions agree with TRBD2. Germline-derived CDR1 and CDR2 are MNHEY and SVGEGT. This CDR3 comprises 16 residues. Trimming at V came to 2 bases and at J to 5 bases, leaving 4 bases not matched to a gene. In DNA, the CDR3 is TGTGCCAGCAGTTACGGACTAGCGGGATTCCAAAACATTCAGTACTTC. It specifies CASSYGLAGFQNIQYF.

V is TRBV11-2 and J is TRBJ2-5; 9 positions match TRBD1. The CDR3 sequence is 17 residues long. V lost 3 bases and J lost 5; bases outside the gene matches: 13. Per the germline V gene, CDR1 is SGHAT and CDR2 is FQNNGV. The CDR3 loop is CASSFAGQGPPVETQYF. The CDR3 nucleotides are TGTGCCAGCAGCTTCGCTGGACAGGGGCCACCCGTGGAGACCCAGTACTTC.

V usage is TRBV7-9 and J usage is TRBJ1-1, with unresolved D. V was trimmed by 5 bases and J by 7 bases, leaving 14 bases between them. This CDR3 is built from 13 residues. Per the germline V gene, CDR1 is SEHNR and CDR2 is FQNEAQ (reference sequence). The CDR3 coding sequence is TGTGCCAGCAGCACGGTCCTCGACGTTGAAGCTTTCTTT. It is translated as CASSTVLDVEAFF.

The V gene is TRBV19, the J gene TRBJ2-7, with a tentative D call TRBD1 (5 bases). V lost 3 bases, J lost 4 bases, and 13 bases lay in between. The CDR3 sequence is 14 residues long. In germline, CDR1 is LNHDA, CDR2 SQIVND (reference sequence). For the CDR3, the DNA is TGTGCCAGTAGTATCGGCGACAGTAGGTACGAGCAGTACTTC. This translates into CASSIGDSRYEQYF.

This clonotype was recorded a few times. The chain has TRBV6-1 and TRBJ2-5; possibly TRBD2 for D (5 bases). The CDR3 totals 11 residues. Trimming took off 7 bases at V and 12 bases at J, with 15 bases between the two ends. CDR1 and CDR2 from the germline V gene are MNHNS and SASEGT. This chain's CDR3 is CASNPDYHEYF. CDR3 nucleotide sequence: TGTGCCAGCAACCCCGACTACCACGAGTACTTC.

The table lists this clonotype with many counts. In DNA form, the CDR3 reads TGTGCCAGCAGTGCAGCCAGCCGGGACAACAATCAGCCCCAGCATTTT. This translates into CASSAASRDNNQPQHF. This rearrangement joins TRBV12-3 or TRBV12-4 to TRBJ1-5, with a tentative D call TRBD1 (6 bases). V was pared by 5 bases and J by 3 bases, with 17 bases between. The CDR3 is made up of 16 amino acids.

V gene TRBV18 combines with J gene TRBJ2-1; 8 bases agree with TRBD2. CDR1 is KGHSH, CDR2 LQKENI, per germline. V dropped 0 bases and J dropped 5; count of bases not matched to a gene: 6. The CDR3 consists of 16 residues. The CDR3 loop reads CASSPPELLADNEQFF. The DNA of the CDR3 is TGTGCCAGCTCACCACCGGAGTTACTAGCGGACAATGAGCAGTTCTTC.

This chain joins TRBV5-1 and TRBJ1-1; TRBD1 is a possible D gene (6 bases). Deletions cut 7 bases from V and 0 bases from J, with 13 bases between. The CDR3 extends over 14 amino acids. The germline V gene encodes CDR1 SGHRS and CDR2 YFSETQ. CDR3 DNA sequence: TGCGCCAGCGGCCTGGACAGTATGAACACTGAAGCTTTCTTT. Protein product: CASGLDSMNTEAFF.

The V gene is TRBV10-3, the J gene TRBJ1-2, with D maybe TRBD1 (5 bases). Germline values: CDR1 ENHRY, CDR2 SYGVKD. The V end lost 6 bases, the J end lost 8 bases, and 10 bases lay between the germline ends. CDR3 length: 11 amino acids. CDR3: CAIRGLLGYTF. The CDR3 DNA reads as TGTGCCATCAGGGGGCTCTTGGGCTACACCTTC.

In its sample, this clonotype was seen many times. The rearrangement joins TRBV18 to TRBJ2-3; D ambiguous. The CDR3 runs to 14 residues. V was trimmed by 6 bases and J by 0 bases, leaving 10 bases between them. Germline V gene lookup returns CDR1 KGHSH and CDR2 LQKENI. The CDR3 sequence is CASSRTDSTDTQYF. In DNA form, the CDR3 reads TGTGCCAGCTCGAGGACGGATAGCACAGATACGCAGTATTTT.

This rearrangement joins TRBV2 to TRBJ2-3, with TRBD1 matching over 10 bases. The V gene's germline CDR1 is SNHLY and CDR2 FYNNEI. The CDR3 runs to 15 residues. The trim removed 4 bases at V and 4 bases at J, leaving 5 bases unmatched. As DNA, the CDR3 is TGTGCCAGCAGTGTTCGGGGACAGGGGTCAGATACGCAGTATTTT. It codes for CASSVRGQGSDTQYF.

This clonotype was found many times. The V and J genes are TRBV7-9 and TRBJ2-1; D gene ambiguous. Per germline, CDR1 SEHNR and CDR2 FQNEAQ (reference sequence). Trimming left V 7 bases short and J 3 bases short, with 4 bases between. The CDR3 runs 11 residues. Here the CDR3 DNA reads TGTGCCAGCACCAACTACAATGAGCAGTTCTTC. This gives the protein CASTNYNEQFF.

This clonotype was seen many times. The chain links TRBV28 to TRBJ2-3; 15 bases align to TRBD2. The CDR3 has 18 amino acids. Trimming at V came to 3 bases and at J to 9 bases, leaving 13 bases not matched to a gene. From germline, CDR1 is MDHEN and CDR2 SYDVKM. CDR3 sequence reads: CASSLSEGLAGGLGTQYF. CDR3 coding DNA: TGTGCCAGCAGTTTGAGCGAAGGACTAGCGGGAGGGCTCGGCACGCAGTATTTT.

Regarding this clonotype: A much larger clone differs from this one at a single base, so this may be a read error. The CDR3 sequence is CASNLLARETQYF. CDR3 nucleotide sequence: TGTGCCAGCAACTTATTAGCACGAGAGACCCAGTACTTC. This chain joins TRBV7-2 and TRBJ2-5; D not certain. This CDR3 region has 13 residues. Germline assignment: CDR1 SGHTA and CDR2 FQGNSA. Variable domain in full (rest from reference TRBV7-2 and TRBJ2-5): GAGVSQSPSNKVTEKGKDVELRCDPISGHTALYWYRQSLGQGLEFLIYFQGNSAPDKSGLPSDRFSAERTGGSVSTLTIQRTQQEDSAVYLCASNLLARETQYFGPGTRLLVL.

This clonotype came up many times. V usage is TRBV18 and J usage is TRBJ1-1; 9 bases map to TRBD1. Per germline, CDR1 KGHSH and CDR2 LQKENI. This CDR3 contains 17 residues. V lost 3 bases, J lost 4 bases, and 12 bases stayed unmatched. The CDR3 is CASSPRPGTGPGTEAFF. CDR3 coding DNA: TGTGCCAGCTCACCCCGTCCCGGGACAGGGCCGGGCACTGAAGCTTTCTTT.

This clonotype turned up a few times. J is TRBJ1-2 and V is TRBV4-1, with D perhaps matching TRBD1 (5 bases). Germline loops: CDR1 MGHRA, CDR2 YSYEKL. The CDR3 runs 14 residues. The germline V and J ends were trimmed by 1 base and 7 bases, with 13 bases remaining between them. The CDR3 protein is CASSQVGGVGGYTF. CDR3 sequence (DNA): TGCGCCAGCAGCCAAGTGGGGGGGGTCGGTGGCTACACCTTC.

This clonotype was seen a handful of times. The chain employs TRBV5-6 and TRBJ1-5, with D possibly matching TRBD1 (5 bases). CDR1 is SGHDT and CDR2 is YYEEEE in the germline V gene. The CDR3 totals 15 residues. V was trimmed by 0 bases and J by 3 bases, leaving 10 bases between them. The CDR3 coding sequence is TGTGCCAGCAGCTTGGCCAGGGCCCCCAATCAGCCCCAGCATTTT. Translated, it gives CASSLARAPNQPQHF.

This clonotype was found a few times. The rearrangement links TRBV29-1 to TRBJ2-3; 14 nucleotides line up with TRBD2. With V trimmed by 8 bases and J by 0 bases, 10 bases remained unmatched. The CDR3 spans 17 residues. Looked up from germline, CDR1 is SQVTM and CDR2 is ANQGSEA. CDR3 loop: CSIRTSGRLSSTDTQYF. The CDR3 DNA is TGCAGCATAAGGACTAGCGGGAGGTTATCTAGCACAGATACGCAGTATTTT.

The chain carries TRBV5-4 and TRBJ1-1, with no clear D. The V end was cut by 1 base, the J end by 1 base, with 8 bases between. The CDR3 is 14 residues long. Germline-derived CDR1 and CDR2 are SGHNT and YYREEE (reference sequence). CDR3 bases: TGTGCCAGCAGCTTGTACTCCGAGAACACTGAAGCTTTCTTT. This encodes CASSLYSENTEAFF. The full variable domain, its missing parts supplied by reference TRBV5-4 and TRBJ1-1, is ETGVTQSPTHLIKTRGQQVTLRCSSQSGHNTVSWYQQALGQGPQFIFQYYREEENGRGNFPPRFSGLQFPNYSSELNVNALELDDSALYLCASSLYSENTEAFFGQGTRLTVV.

This clonotype has ten or more counts. This chain joins TRBV25-1 and TRBJ1-1; D is unresolved. CDR1 is MGHDK, CDR2 SYGVNS, per germline. The CDR3 sequence is 11 residues long. Trimming stripped 7 bases from V and 8 bases from J, with 11 bases between. This CDR3 reads CASTGITEAFF. CDR3 in DNA: TGTGCCAGCACCGGGATTACCGAAGCTTTCTTT.